A selection of T cell receptor beta chains follows, all from one sample in a study of control samples from healthy donors and cancer patients. Method: immunoSEQ multiplex PCR; TCRdb's copy keeps in-frame clones and lacks some. The table shows over 85,000 clones, with approximately 91% occurring only once. Sequencing used PBMCs. All receptors derive from a woman in her fifties or sixties with colorectal cancer. Both conserved end residues are part of each CDR3. Each record gives: V gene, D gene, clone size, J gene, CDR3 DNA, CDR3 protein. The D gene is left open where the match is weak. Expanded clones get a size class; other rows say once, few or many, or leave the size out.

v_call: TRBV3-1/TRBV3-2
d_call: -
clone_size: few
j_call: TRBJ1-3
cdr3_nt: TGTGCCAGCAGCCAAAGACGGAGCTCTGGAAACACCATATATTTT
cdr3_aa: CASSQRRSSGNTIYF

v_call: TRBV15
d_call: -
clone_size: -
j_call: TRBJ2-1
cdr3_nt: TGTGCCACCAGCCGCCTGGACCGTTACAATGAGCAGTTCTTC
cdr3_aa: CATSRLDRYNEQFF

v_call: TRBV19
d_call: -
clone_size: -
j_call: TRBJ2-3
cdr3_nt: TGTGCCAGTAGTATAGATAGGGGGGGTACGCAGTATTTT
cdr3_aa: CASSIDRGGTQYF

v_call: TRBV2
d_call: TRBD2
clone_size: -
j_call: TRBJ2-3
cdr3_nt: TGTGCCAGCAGGCGGGAGCCTACTAGCACAGATACGCAGTATTTT
cdr3_aa: CASRREPTSTDTQYF

v_call: TRBV5-6
d_call: TRBD1
clone_size: -
j_call: TRBJ2-2
cdr3_nt: TGTGCCAGCAGCCTCAGTGGACAGGGTTGGAACACCGGGGAGCTGTTTTTT
cdr3_aa: CASSLSGQGWNTGELFF

v_call: TRBV30
d_call: TRBD2
clone_size: -
j_call: TRBJ2-3
cdr3_nt: TGTGCCTGGAGTACAACTCGGCTAGCGGGGGGGCATGGAGATACGCAGTATTTT
cdr3_aa: CAWSTTRLAGGHGDTQYF

v_call: TRBV7-2
d_call: -
clone_size: -
j_call: TRBJ2-1
cdr3_nt: TGTGCCAGCAGCTTGGGGCGGGGCTCCTACAATGAGCAGTTCTTC
cdr3_aa: CASSLGRGSYNEQFF

v_call: TRBV19
d_call: -
clone_size: -
j_call: TRBJ2-3
cdr3_nt: TGTGCCAGTAGTGTATCGACTGGGGATACGCAGTATTTT
cdr3_aa: CASSVSTGDTQYF

v_call: TRBV6-2/TRBV6-3
d_call: TRBD1
clone_size: -
j_call: TRBJ1-5
cdr3_nt: TGTGCCAGCAGTACAGACAGGGTTGGCAATCAGCCCCAGCATTTT
cdr3_aa: CASSTDRVGNQPQHF

v_call: TRBV10-3
d_call: TRBD1
clone_size: -
j_call: TRBJ2-3
cdr3_nt: TGTGCCATCAGACTAAGCAGGGGGCAGGTAGATACGCAGTATTTT
cdr3_aa: CAIRLSRGQVDTQYF

v_call: TRBV7-2
d_call: -
clone_size: -
j_call: TRBJ2-2
cdr3_nt: TGTGCCAGCAGCGGGGGCTTCGCCGGGGAGCTGTTTTTT
cdr3_aa: CASSGGFAGELFF

v_call: TRBV18
d_call: -
clone_size: -
j_call: TRBJ2-3
cdr3_nt: TGTGCCAGCTCAGGGTGGATAACCACAGATACGCAGTATTTT
cdr3_aa: CASSGWITTDTQYF

v_call: TRBV6-4
d_call: -
clone_size: -
j_call: TRBJ1-3
cdr3_nt: TGTGCCAGCAGCCGGGACATGACCTCTGGAAACACCATATATTTT
cdr3_aa: CASSRDMTSGNTIYF

v_call: TRBV24-1
d_call: -
clone_size: -
j_call: TRBJ1-2
cdr3_nt: TGTGCCACCAGTGATTCCGGGTACGCCTATGGCTACACCTTC
cdr3_aa: CATSDSGYAYGYTF

v_call: TRBV7-2
d_call: -
clone_size: -
j_call: TRBJ1-1
cdr3_nt: TGTGCCAGCAGCTTAGGCAGGAACACTGAAGCTTTCTTT
cdr3_aa: CASSLGRNTEAFF

v_call: TRBV6-4
d_call: -
clone_size: -
j_call: TRBJ1-2
cdr3_nt: TGTGCCAGCAGTGATGAAGACAAGGCCCCTTATGGCTACACCTTC
cdr3_aa: CASSDEDKAPYGYTF

v_call: TRBV3-1/TRBV3-2
d_call: -
clone_size: -
j_call: TRBJ1-6
cdr3_nt: TGTGCCAGCAGCCAGTCCTACCCGGGGACGAGCTCCTATAATTCACCCCTCCACTTT
cdr3_aa: CASSQSYPGTSSYNSPLHF

v_call: TRBV2
d_call: -
clone_size: -
j_call: TRBJ1-6
cdr3_nt: TGTGCCAGCAGTGGGACACAGGATTCACCCCTCCACTTT
cdr3_aa: CASSGTQDSPLHF